Listed below are T cell receptor beta chains from one sample, sequenced in a study of T-cell memory formation after mild COVID-19. MiXCR, applied by TCRdb to the 5' RACE reads, yields one record per CDR3 protein. The repertoire includes a few hundred thousand distinct CDR3 sequences, 20% to 25% of them detected once, and around 13% sits in the top ten. Source material: PBMCs or a T cell subset sorted from them (not recorded which). These receptors originate from an adult woman who had mild COVID-19 (a few samples of this study predate the infection). Cell type and time point are not known. Each CDR3 is given with its conserved first and last residue. D genes are given only for firm matches. The size field is filled for only some rows; it gives once, few, many or a size class.

clone_size,v_call,j_call,d_call,cdr3_aa,cdr3_nt
-,TRBV7-6,TRBJ2-1,-,CASSLTRPPTVHQFF,TGTGCCAGCAGCTTAACCCGACCCCCCACAGTTCACCAGTTCTTC
-,TRBV20-1,TRBJ1-5,TRBD1,CSAADRETNQPQHF,TGCAGTGCCGCGGACAGGGAGACGAATCAGCCCCAGCATTTT
-,TRBV5-1,TRBJ1-1,TRBD1,CASSFTGGMNTEAFF,TGCGCCAGCAGCTTCACAGGGGGAATGAACACTGAAGCTTTCTTT
few,TRBV30,TRBJ2-7,TRBD1,CAWTPGTGPTEQYF,TGTGCCTGGACGCCCGGGACAGGACCTACGGAGCAGTACTTC
-,TRBV27,TRBJ2-1,-,CASNSGLKSNEQFF,TGTGCCAGCAACTCAGGACTGAAATCGAATGAGCAGTTCTTC
-,TRBV7-2,TRBJ2-1,TRBD2,CASSSLSGSSYNEQFF,TGTGCCAGCAGCTCCCTTAGCGGGAGCTCCTACAATGAGCAGTTCTTC
few,TRBV19,TRBJ2-5,-,CASRSGYQETQYF,TGTGCCAGTCGTTCCGGATACCAAGAGACCCAGTACTTC
few,TRBV30,TRBJ1-2,-,CAWSAVGREHGYTF,TGTGCCTGGAGTGCAGTAGGCAGGGAGCATGGCTACACCTTC
-,TRBV7-8,TRBJ1-2,-,CASSPCPRTGACGYTF,TGTGCCAGCAGCCCCTGCCCCAGAACAGGAGCCTGCGGCTACACCTTC
few,TRBV9,TRBJ2-7,-,CASSRDGNYEQYF,TGTGCCAGCAGCCGGGACGGAAACTACGAGCAGTACTTC
few,TRBV3-1,TRBJ2-2,-,CASSPGLLGELFF,TGTGCCAGCAGCCCGGGTCTCCTCGGGGAGCTGTTTTTT
-,TRBV11-2,TRBJ2-6,-,CASSLDIGASADSGANVLTF,TGTGCCAGCAGCTTAGATATAGGCGCTAGCGCGGACTCTGGGGCCAACGTCCTGACTTTC
few,TRBV10-3,TRBJ2-7,TRBD1,CAMQPDRGSYYEQYF,TGTGCCATGCAACCTGACAGGGGCAGTTACTACGAGCAGTACTTC
once,TRBV20-1,TRBJ2-7,TRBD2,CSANRLAGGLDEQYF,TGCAGTGCTAACCGACTAGCGGGGGGGCTGGACGAGCAGTACTTC
-,TRBV10-3,TRBJ2-3,-,CAIRGDSTDTQYF,TGTGCCATCAGGGGGGACAGCACAGATACGCAGTATTTT